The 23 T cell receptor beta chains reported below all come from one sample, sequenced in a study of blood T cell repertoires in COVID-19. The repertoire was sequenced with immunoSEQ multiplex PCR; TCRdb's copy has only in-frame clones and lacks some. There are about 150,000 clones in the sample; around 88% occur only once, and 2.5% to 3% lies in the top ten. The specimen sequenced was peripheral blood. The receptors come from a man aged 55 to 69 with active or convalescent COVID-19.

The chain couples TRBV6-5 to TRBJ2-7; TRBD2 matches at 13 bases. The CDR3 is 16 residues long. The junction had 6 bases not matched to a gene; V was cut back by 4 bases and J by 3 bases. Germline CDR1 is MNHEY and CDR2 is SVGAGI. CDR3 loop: CASSSHWTSGSYEQYF. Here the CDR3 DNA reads TGTGCCAGCAGTTCCCATTGGACTAGCGGGAGCTACGAGCAGTACTTC.

The CDR3 coding sequence is TGTGCCAGCAGTGAACTCCCTGGCAGGTCCTACAATGAGCAGTTCTTC. Translating gives CASSELPGRSYNEQFF. The chain recombines TRBV6-4 with TRBJ2-1; D unresolved. With 3 bases removed from V and 1 base from J, the gap between germline ends came to 13 bases. The CDR3 runs to 16 residues. CDR1 is MRHNA and CDR2 is SNTAGT in the germline V gene.

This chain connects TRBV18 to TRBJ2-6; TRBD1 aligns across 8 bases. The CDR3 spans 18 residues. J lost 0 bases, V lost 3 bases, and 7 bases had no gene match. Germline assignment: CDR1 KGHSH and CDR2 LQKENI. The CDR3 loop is CASSPGTGASSGANVLTF. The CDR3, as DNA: TGTGCCAGCTCACCCGGGACAGGCGCTTCCTCTGGGGCCAACGTCCTGACTTTC.

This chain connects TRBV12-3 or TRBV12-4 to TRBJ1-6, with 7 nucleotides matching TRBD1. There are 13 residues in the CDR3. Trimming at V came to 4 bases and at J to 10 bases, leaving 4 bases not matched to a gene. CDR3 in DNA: TGTGCCAGCAGTTCGCAGGGGGACTCACCCCTCCACTTT. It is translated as CASSSQGDSPLHF.

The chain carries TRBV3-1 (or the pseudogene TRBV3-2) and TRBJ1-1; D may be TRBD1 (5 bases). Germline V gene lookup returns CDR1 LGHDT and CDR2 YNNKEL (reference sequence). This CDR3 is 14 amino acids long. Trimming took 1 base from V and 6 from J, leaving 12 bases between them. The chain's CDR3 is CASSQVVGAPEAFF. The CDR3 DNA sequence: TGTGCCAGCAGCCAAGTTGTAGGGGCGCCTGAAGCTTTCTTT.

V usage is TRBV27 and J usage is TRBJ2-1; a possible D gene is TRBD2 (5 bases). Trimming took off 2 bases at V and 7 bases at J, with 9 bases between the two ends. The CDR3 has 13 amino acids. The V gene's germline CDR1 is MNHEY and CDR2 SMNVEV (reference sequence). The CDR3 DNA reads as TGTGCCAGCAGTTTAACCCCGGGGAATGAGCAGTTCTTC. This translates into CASSLTPGNEQFF.

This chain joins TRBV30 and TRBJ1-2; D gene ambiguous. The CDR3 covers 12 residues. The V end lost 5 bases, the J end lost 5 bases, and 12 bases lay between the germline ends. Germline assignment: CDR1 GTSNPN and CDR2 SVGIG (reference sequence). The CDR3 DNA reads TGTGCCTGGGAACCAGGAGGTTATGGCTACACCTTC. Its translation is CAWEPGGYGYTF.

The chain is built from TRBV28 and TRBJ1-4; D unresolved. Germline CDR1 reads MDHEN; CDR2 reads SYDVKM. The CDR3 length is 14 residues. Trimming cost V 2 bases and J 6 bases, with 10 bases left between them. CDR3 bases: TGTGCCAGCAGTTTAGGAGGTCCCGATGAAAAACTGTTTTTT. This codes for CASSLGGPDEKLFF.

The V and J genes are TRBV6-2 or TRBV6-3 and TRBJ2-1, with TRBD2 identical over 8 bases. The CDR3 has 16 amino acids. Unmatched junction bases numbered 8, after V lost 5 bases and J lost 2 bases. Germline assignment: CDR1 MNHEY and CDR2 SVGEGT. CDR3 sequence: CASSAALAGPYNEQFF. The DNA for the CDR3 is TGTGCCAGCAGTGCCGCCTTAGCGGGACCCTACAATGAGCAGTTCTTC.

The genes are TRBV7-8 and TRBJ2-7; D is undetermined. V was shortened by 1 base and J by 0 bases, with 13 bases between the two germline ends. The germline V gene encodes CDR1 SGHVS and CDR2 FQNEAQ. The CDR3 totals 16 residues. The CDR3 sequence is CASSLGAPTRSYEQYF. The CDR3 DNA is TGTGCCAGCAGCTTAGGGGCCCCTACCCGCTCCTACGAGCAGTACTTC.

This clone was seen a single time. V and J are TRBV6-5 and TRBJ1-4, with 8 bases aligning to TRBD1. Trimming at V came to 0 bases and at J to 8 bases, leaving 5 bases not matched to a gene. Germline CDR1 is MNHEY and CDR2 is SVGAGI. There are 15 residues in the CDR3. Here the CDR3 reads CASSYSPTGAEKLFF. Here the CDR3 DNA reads TGTGCCAGCAGTTACTCGCCGACAGGGGCCGAAAAACTGTTTTTT.

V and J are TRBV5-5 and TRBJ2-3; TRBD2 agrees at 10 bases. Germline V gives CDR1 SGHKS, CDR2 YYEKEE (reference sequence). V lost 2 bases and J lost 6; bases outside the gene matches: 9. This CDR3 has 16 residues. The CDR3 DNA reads TGTGCCAGCAGCTTTTTTAGCGGGGGGTTGTCTGATACGCAGTATTTT. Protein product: CASSFFSGGLSDTQYF.

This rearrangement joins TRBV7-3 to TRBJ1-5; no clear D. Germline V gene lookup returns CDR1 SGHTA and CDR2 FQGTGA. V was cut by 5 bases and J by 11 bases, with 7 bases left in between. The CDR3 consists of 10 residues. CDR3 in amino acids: CASSPNTQHF. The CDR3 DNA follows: TGTGCCAGCAGCCCTAATACCCAGCATTTT. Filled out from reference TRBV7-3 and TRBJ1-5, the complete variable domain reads GAGVSQTPSNKVTEKGKYVELRCDPISGHTALYWYRQSLGQGPEFLIYFQGTGAADDSGLPNDRFFAVRPEGSVSTLKIQRTERGDSAVYLCASSPNTQHFGDGTRLSIL.

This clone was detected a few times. The DNA for the CDR3 is TGTGCCAGCAGCTTGGAGGAGGGAGGAGGAAACACCATATATTTT. Translated: CASSLEEGGGNTIYF. This chain links TRBV5-5 with TRBJ1-3; no clear D gene. Trimming shortened V by 0 bases and J by 4 bases, and 11 bases separated the two germline ends. The germline V gene has CDR1 SGHKS and CDR2 YYEKEE (reference sequence). This CDR3 has 15 residues.

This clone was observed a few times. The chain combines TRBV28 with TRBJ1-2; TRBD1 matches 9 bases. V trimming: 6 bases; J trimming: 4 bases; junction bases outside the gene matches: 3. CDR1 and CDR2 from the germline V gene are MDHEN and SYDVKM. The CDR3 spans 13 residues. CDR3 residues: CASSQTGGYGYTF. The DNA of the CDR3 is TGTGCCAGCAGCCAGACAGGGGGCTATGGCTACACCTTC.

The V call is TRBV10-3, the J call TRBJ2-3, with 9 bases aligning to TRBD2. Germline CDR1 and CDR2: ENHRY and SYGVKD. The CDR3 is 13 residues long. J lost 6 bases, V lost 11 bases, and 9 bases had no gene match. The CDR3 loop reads CASSSLAGDTQYF. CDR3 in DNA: TGTGCCTCCAGCAGTCTAGCGGGGGATACGCAGTATTTT.

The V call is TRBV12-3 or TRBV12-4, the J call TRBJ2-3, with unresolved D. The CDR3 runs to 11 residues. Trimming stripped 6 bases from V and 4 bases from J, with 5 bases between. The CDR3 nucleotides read TGTGCCAGCAGCCAATCAGATACGCAGTATTTT. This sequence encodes CASSQSDTQYF.

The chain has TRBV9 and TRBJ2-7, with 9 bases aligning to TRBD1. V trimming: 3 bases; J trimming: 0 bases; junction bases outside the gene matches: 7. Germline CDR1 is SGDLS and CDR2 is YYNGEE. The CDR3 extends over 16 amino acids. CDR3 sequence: CASSGGQGSSSYEQYF. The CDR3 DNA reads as TGTGCCAGCAGCGGGGGACAGGGTTCGAGCTCCTACGAGCAGTACTTC.

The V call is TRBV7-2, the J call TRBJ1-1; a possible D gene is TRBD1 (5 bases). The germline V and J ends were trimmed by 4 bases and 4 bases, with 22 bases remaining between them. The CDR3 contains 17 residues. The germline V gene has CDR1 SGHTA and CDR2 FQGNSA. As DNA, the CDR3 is TGTGCCAGCAGCTCCCGCGGGGGGAGTTCCCTTAGCACTGAAGCTTTCTTT. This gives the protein CASSSRGGSSLSTEAFF. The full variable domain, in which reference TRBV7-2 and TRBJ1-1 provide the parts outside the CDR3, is GAGVSQSPSNKVTEKGKDVELRCDPISGHTALYWYRQSLGQGLEFLIYFQGNSAPDKSGLPSDRFSAERTGGSVSTLTIQRTQQEDSAVYLCASSSRGGSSLSTEAFFGQGTRLTVV.

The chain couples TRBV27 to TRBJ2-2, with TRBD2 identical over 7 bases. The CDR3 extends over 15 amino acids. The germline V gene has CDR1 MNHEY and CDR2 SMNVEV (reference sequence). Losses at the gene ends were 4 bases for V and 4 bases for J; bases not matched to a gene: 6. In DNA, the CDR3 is TGTGCCAGCAGTTCCGTCCTAGCGGCCACCGGGGAGCTGTTTTTT. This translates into CASSSVLAATGELFF.

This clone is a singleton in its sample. The CDR3 region has the DNA TGTGCCAGCAGCTTAGCACAGGGCGCGCAGTACTTC. It translates to CASSLAQGAQYF. The V and J genes are TRBV11-2 and TRBJ2-7, with a weak D call TRBD1 (6 bases). CDR1 and CDR2 (germline): SGHAT, FQNNGV. This CDR3 has 12 amino acids. Trimming stripped 1 base from V and 9 bases from J, with 10 bases between. Filled out from reference TRBV11-2 and TRBJ2-7, the complete variable domain reads EAGVAQSPRYKIIEKRQSVAFWCNPISGHATLYWYQQILGQGPKLLIQFQNNGVVDDSQLPKDRFSAERLKGVDSTLKIQPAKLEDSAVYLCASSLAQGAQYFGPGTRLTVT.

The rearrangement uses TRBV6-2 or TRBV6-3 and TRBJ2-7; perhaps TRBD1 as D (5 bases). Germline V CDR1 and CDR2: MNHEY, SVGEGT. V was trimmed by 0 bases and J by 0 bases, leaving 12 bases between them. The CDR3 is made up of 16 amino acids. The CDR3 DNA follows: TGTGCCAGCAGTTACTCGAGACGACAGAGCTCCTACGAGCAGTACTTC. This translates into CASSYSRRQSSYEQYF.

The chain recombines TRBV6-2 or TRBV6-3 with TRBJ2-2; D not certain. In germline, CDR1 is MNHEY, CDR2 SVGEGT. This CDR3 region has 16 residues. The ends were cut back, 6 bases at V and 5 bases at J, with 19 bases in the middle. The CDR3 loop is CASSPRLTVVTGELFF. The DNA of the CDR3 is TGTGCCAGCAGCCCCCGCCTCACCGTAGTTACCGGGGAGCTGTTTTTT.